Sequencing of this T cell receptor (beta chain) was carried out in a study of T-cell reconstitution after alpha-beta-depleted transplantation in children. Study-level points and caveats: Newly produced T cells mostly accounted for T-cell counts and diversity one year post-transplant. Several patients had high TCRbeta diversity at day 60; it came from surviving recipient T cells and thymic progenitors. Roughly two months post-transplant, alpha-beta T cells reportedly originated from several hundred graft clones that had expanded.

The V and J ends lost 1 base and 5 bases respectively, with 8 bases between them. The germline CDR1 and CDR2 sequences are MGHRA and YSYEKL. This CDR3 is 14 amino acids long. As it was prepared, the TCRbeta library received unique molecular identifiers. TCRdb re-called the PCR reads through MiXCR, storing one row per CDR3 protein. The sample comprises about 900,000 distinct CDR3 sequences, under 30% of which are singletons, and over 25% rests with the top ten. This clonotype was observed a few times. Its antigen is still unknown. The sequenced sample was PBMCs, mostly from graft donor cells, obtained 360 days after TCRalphabeta/CD19-depleted stem cell transplant. This receptor was taken from a boy under two years old who had a stem cell transplant for SCID, so the T cells may come from the graft donor. J is TRBJ2-2 and V is TRBV4-1; no clear D gene. The CDR3 sequence: CASSQVGLTGELFF. The CDR3 DNA reads TGCGCCAGCAGCCAAGTCGGGCTTACCGGGGAGCTGTTTTTT.